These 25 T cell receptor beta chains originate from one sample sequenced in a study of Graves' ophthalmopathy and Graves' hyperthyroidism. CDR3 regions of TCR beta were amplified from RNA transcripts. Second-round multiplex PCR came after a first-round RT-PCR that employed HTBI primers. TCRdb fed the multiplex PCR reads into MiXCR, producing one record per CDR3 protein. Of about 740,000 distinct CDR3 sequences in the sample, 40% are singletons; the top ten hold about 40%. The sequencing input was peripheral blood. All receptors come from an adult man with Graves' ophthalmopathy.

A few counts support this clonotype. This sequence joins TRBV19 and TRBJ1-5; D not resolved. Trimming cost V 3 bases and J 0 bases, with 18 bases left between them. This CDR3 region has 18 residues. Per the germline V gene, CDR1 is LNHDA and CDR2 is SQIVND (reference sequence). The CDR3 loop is CASSIGSLLGYSNQPQHF. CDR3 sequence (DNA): TGTGCCAGTAGTATTGGGTCATTGCTGGGGTATAGCAATCAGCCCCAGCATTTT.

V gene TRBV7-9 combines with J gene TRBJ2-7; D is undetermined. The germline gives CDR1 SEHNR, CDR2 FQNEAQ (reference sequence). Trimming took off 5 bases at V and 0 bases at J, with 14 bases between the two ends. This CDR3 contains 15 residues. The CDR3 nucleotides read TGTGCCAGCAGCCAAGGGTCAGCCAGCTCCTACGAGCAGTACTTC. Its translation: CASSQGSASSYEQYF.

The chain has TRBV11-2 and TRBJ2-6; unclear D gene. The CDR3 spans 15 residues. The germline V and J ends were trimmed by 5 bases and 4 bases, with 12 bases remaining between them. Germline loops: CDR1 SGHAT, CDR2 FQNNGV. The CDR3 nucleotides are TGTGCCAGCAGCGATAGGGTGGCAGGGGCCAACGTCCTGACTTTC. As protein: CASSDRVAGANVLTF.

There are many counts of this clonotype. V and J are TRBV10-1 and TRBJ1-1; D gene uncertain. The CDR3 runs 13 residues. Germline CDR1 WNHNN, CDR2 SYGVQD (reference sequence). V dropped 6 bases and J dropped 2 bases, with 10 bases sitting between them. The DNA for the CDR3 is TGCGCCAGCAGGGAAGACCCCAACACTGAAGCTTTCTTT. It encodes CASREDPNTEAFF.

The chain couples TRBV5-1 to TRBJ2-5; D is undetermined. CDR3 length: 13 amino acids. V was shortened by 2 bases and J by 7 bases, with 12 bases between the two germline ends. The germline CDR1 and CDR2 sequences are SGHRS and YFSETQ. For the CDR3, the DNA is TGCGCCAGCAGCTTTAACCCGGGTGGGACCCAGTACTTC. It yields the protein CASSFNPGGTQYF.

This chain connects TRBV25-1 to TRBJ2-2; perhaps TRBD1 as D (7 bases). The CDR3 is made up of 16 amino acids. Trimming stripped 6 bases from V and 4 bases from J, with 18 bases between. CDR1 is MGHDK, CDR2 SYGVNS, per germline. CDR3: CASSLRGQGGTGELFF. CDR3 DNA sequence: TGTGCCAGCAGCCTAAGAGGCCAGGGGGGCACCGGGGAGCTGTTTTTT.

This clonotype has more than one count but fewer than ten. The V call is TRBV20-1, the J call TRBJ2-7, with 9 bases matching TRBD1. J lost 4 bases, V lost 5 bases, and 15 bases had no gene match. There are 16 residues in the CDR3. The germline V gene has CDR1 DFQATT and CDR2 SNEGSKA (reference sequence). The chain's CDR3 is CSARGEMGQGIYEQYF. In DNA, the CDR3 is TGCAGTGCTCGCGGGGAGATGGGACAGGGTATTTACGAGCAGTACTTC.

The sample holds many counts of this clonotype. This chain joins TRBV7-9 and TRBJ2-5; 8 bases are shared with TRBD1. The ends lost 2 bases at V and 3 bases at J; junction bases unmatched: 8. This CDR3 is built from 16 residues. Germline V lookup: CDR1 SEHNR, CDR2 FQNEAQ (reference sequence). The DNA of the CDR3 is TGTGCCAGCAGCTTAAGCAGGGGGCTAGGGGAAGAGACCCAGTACTTC. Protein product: CASSLSRGLGEETQYF. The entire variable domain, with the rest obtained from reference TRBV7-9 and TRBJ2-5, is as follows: DTGVSQNPRHKITKRGQNVTFRCDPISEHNRLYWYRQTLGQGPEFLTYFQNEAQLEKSRLLSDRFSAERPKGSFSTLEIQRTEQGDSAMYLCASSLSRGLGEETQYFGPGTRLLVL.

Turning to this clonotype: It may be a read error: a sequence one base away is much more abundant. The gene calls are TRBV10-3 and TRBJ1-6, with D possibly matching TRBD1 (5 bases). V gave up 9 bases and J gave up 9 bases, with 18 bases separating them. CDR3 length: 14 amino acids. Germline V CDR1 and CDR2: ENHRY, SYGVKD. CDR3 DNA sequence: TGTGCCATGAGCCGGAGGGGAGAGGGTTCACCCCTCCACTTT. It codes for CAMSRRGEGSPLHF.

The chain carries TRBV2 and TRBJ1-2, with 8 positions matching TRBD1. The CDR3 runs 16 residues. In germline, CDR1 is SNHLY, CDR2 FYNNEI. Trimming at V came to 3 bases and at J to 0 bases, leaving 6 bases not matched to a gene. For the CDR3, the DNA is TGTGCCAGCAGTGAGTGGGACAGGCGAACTAACTATGGCTACACCTTC. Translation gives CASSEWDRRTNYGYTF.

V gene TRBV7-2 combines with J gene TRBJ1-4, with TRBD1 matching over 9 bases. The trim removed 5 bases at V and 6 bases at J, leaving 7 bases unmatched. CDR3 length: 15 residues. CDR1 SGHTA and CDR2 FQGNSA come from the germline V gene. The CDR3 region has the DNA TGTGCCAGCAGCGCAGGGACAGGGCCAGATGAAAAACTGTTTTTT. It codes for CASSAGTGPDEKLFF.

The CDR3 region has the DNA TGCAGCGTCCCGGGACTAGCGGTCTCATCCCAAGAGACCCAGTACTTC. Its protein product is CSVPGLAVSSQETQYF. The chain links TRBV29-1 to TRBJ2-5; TRBD2 aligns across 11 bases. The germline V gene has CDR1 SQVTM and CDR2 ANQGSEA. Trimming cost V 6 bases and J 1 base; bases outside gene matches: 10. The CDR3 spans 16 residues.

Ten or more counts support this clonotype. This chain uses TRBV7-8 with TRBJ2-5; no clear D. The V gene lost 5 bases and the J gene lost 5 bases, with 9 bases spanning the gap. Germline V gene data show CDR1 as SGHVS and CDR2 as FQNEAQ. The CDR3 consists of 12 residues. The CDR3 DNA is TGTGCCAGCAGCCCGAGGCGGGAGACCCAGTACTTC. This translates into CASSPRRETQYF. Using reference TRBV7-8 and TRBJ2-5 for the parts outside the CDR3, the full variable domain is GAGVSQSPRYKVAKRGQDVALRCDPISGHVSLFWYQQALGQGPEFLTYFQNEAQLDKSGLPSDRFFAERPEGSVSTLKIQRTQQEDSAVYLCASSPRRETQYFGPGTRLLVL.

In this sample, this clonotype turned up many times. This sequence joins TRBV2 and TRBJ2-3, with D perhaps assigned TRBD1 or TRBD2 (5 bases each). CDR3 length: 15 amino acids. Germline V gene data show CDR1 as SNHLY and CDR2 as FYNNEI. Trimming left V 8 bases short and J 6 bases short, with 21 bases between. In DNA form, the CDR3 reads TGTGCCAGCTACCCGGGACGATCGGGAACGGATACGCAGTATTTT. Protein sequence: CASYPGRSGTDTQYF.

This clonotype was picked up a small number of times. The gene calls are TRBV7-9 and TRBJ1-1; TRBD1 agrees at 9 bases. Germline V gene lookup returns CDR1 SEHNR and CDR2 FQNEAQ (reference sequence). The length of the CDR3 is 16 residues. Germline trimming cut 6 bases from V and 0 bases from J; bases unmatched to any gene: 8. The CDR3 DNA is TGTGCCAGCAGTTCCCGGGACAGGGTTTTGAACACTGAAGCTTTCTTT. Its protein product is CASSSRDRVLNTEAFF.

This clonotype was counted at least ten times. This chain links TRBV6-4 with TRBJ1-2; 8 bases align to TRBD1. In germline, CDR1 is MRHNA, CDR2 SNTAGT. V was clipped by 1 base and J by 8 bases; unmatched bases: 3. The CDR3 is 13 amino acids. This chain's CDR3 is CASSDLAGGGYTF. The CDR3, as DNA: TGTGCCAGCAGTGACTTGGCAGGGGGCGGCTACACCTTC.

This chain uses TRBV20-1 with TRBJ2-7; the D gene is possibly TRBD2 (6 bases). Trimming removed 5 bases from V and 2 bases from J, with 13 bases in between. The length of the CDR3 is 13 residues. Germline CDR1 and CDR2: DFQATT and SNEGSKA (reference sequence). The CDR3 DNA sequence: TGCAGTGCTGTGGAGGGTCTAGCCTACGAGCAGTACTTC. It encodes CSAVEGLAYEQYF.

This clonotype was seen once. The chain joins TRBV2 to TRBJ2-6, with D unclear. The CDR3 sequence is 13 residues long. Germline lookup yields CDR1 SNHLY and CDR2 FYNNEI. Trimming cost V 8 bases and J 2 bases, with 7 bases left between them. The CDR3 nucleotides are TGTGCCAGCGGATGGGCTGGGGCCAACGTCCTGACTTTC. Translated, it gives CASGWAGANVLTF.

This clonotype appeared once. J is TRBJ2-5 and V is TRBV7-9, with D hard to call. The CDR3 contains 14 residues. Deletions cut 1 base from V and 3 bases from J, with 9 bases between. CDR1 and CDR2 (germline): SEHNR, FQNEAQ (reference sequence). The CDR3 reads CASSLGQIKETQYF. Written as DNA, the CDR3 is TGTGCCAGCAGCTTAGGGCAGATTAAAGAGACCCAGTACTTC. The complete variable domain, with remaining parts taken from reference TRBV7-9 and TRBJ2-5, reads DTGVSQNPRHKITKRGQNVTFRCDPISEHNRLYWYRQTLGQGPEFLTYFQNEAQLEKSRLLSDRFSAERPKGSFSTLEIQRTEQGDSAMYLCASSLGQIKETQYFGPGTRLLVL.

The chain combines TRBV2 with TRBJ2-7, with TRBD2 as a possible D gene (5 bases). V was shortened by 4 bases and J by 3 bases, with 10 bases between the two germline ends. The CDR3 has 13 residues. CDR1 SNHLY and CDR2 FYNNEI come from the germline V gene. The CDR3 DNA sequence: TGTGCCAGCAGTGCTAGCAAAGACTACGAGCAGTACTTC. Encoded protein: CASSASKDYEQYF.

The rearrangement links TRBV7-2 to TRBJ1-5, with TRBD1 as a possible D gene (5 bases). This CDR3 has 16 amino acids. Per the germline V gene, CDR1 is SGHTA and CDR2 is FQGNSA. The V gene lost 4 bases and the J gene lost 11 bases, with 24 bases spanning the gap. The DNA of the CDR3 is TGTGCCAGCAGCTCCGCGGGGCTAGCGGGAGTGGAGACCCAGCATTTT. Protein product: CASSSAGLAGVETQHF.

The CDR3 nucleotides are TGTGCCAGCAGCGTGTTAGCGCGTTTACAGTTGGACTCTGGAAACACCATATATTTT. Amino acid sequence: CASSVLARLQLDSGNTIYF. The chain recombines TRBV5-4 with TRBJ1-3; D unresolved. This CDR3 is built from 19 residues. The V gene lost 4 bases and the J gene lost 0 bases, with 23 bases spanning the gap. Germline CDR1 SGHNT, CDR2 YYREEE (reference sequence).

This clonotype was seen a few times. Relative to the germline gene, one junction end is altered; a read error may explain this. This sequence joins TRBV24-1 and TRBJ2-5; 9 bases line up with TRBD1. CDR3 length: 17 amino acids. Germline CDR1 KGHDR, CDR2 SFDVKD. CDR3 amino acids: CASSPIPGTGYAETQYF. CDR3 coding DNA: TGTGCCAGCAGTCCAATCCCCGGGACAGGGTACGCAGAGACCCAGTACTTC.

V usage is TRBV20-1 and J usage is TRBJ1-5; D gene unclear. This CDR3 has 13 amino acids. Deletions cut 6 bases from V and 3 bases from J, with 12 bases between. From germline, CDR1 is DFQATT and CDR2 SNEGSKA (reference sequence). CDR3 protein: CSAPTAPNQPQHF. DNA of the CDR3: TGCAGTGCGCCGACCGCCCCCAATCAGCCCCAGCATTTT.

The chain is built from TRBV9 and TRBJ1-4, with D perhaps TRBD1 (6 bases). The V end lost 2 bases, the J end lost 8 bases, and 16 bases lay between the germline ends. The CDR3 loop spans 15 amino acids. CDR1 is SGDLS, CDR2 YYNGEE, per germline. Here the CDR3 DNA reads TGTGCCAGCAGCGTTGGGGGGGCCAGGACCGAAAAACTGTTTTTT. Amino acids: CASSVGGARTEKLFF.